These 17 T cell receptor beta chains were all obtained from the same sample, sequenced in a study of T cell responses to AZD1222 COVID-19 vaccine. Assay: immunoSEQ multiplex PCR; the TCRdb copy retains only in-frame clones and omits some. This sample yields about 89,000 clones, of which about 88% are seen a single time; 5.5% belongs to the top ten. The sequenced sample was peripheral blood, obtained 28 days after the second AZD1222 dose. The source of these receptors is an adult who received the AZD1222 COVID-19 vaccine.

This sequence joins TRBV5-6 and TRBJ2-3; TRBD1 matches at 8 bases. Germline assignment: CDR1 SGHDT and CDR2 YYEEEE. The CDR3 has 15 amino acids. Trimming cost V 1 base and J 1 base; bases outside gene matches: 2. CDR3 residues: CASSLTGGGTDTQYF. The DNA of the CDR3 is TGTGCCAGCAGCTTGACAGGGGGTGGCACAGATACGCAGTATTTT. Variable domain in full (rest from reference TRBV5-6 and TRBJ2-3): DAGVTQSPTHLIKTRGQQVTLRCSPKSGHDTVSWYQQALGQGPQFIFQYYEEEERQRGNFPDRFSGHQFPNYSSELNVNALLLGDSALYLCASSLTGGGTDTQYFGPGTRLTVL.

The CDR3, as DNA: TGCGCCAGCAGCGGCGGGCTTAGCTCCTACAATGAGCAGTTCTTC. This codes for CASSGGLSSYNEQFF. The chain joins TRBV10-2 to TRBJ2-1; a weak D match, TRBD2 (5 bases). With 6 bases removed from V and 0 bases from J, the gap between germline ends came to 12 bases. Per germline, CDR1 WSHSY and CDR2 SAAADI. The CDR3 runs to 15 residues.

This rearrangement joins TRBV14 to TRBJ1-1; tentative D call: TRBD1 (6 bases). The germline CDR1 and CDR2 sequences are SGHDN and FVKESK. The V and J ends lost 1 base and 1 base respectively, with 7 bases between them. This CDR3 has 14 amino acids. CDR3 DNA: TGTGCCAGCAGCCAAGTGGGGGCGAACACTGAAGCTTTCTTT. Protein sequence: CASSQVGANTEAFF.

CDR3 sequence (DNA): TGTGCCTGTAGCCCGGGCCTTCAGTCCGCTTTCTTT. Protein sequence: CACSPGLQSAFF. The rearrangement links TRBV30 to TRBJ1-1, with D unclear. The germline CDR1 and CDR2 sequences are GTSNPN and SVGIG (reference sequence). V was trimmed by 6 bases and J by 11 bases, leaving 19 bases between them. The CDR3 is 12 amino acids. The full variable domain, completed using reference TRBV30 and TRBJ1-1, is SQTIHQWPATLVQPVGSPLSLECTVEGTSNPNLYWYRQAAGRGLQLLFYSVGIGQISSEVPQNLSASRPQDRQFILSSKKLLLSDSGFYLCACSPGLQSAFFGQGTRLTVV.

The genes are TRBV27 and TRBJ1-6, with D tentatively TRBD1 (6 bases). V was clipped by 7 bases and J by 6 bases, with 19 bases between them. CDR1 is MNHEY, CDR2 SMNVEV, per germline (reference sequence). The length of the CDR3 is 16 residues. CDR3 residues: CASNIRTEIINSPLHF. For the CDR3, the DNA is TGTGCCAGCAATATTAGGACAGAGATCATTAATTCACCCCTCCACTTT.

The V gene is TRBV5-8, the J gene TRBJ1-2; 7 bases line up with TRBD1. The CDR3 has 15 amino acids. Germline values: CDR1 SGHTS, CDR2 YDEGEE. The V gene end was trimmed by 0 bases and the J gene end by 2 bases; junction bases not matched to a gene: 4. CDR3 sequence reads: CASSLEGQLNYGYTF. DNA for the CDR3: TGTGCCAGCAGCTTGGAGGGACAGCTAAACTATGGCTACACCTTC.

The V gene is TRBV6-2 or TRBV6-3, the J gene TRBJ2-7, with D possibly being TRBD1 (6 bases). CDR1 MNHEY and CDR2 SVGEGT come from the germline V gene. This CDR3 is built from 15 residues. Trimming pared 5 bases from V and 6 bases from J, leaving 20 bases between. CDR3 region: CASSPPKQGSSEQYF. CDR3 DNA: TGTGCCAGCAGTCCCCCTAAACAGGGATCAAGCGAGCAGTACTTC.

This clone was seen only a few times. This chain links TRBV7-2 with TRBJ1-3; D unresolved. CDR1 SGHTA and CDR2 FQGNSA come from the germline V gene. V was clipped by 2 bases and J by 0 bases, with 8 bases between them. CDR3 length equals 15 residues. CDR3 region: CASSLYQSSGNTIYF. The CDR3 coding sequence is TGTGCCAGCAGCTTATACCAGAGCTCTGGAAACACCATATATTTT.

CDR3 sequence: CASSPSSGAHGYTF. The CDR3 DNA reads as TGTGCCAGTAGTCCTTCCTCAGGGGCTCATGGCTACACCTTC. The chain has TRBV19 and TRBJ1-2; the D gene is possibly TRBD1 (6 bases). The CDR3 length is 14 residues. V gave up 5 bases and J gave up 6 bases, with 16 bases separating them. Germline assignment: CDR1 LNHDA and CDR2 SQIVND (reference sequence).

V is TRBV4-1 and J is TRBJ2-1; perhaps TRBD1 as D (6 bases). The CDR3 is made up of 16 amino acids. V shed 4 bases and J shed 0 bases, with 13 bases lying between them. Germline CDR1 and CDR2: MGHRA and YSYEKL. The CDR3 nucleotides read TGCGCCAGCAGCCTTAACAGGGCGAGCTCCTACAATGAGCAGTTCTTC. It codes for CASSLNRASSYNEQFF.

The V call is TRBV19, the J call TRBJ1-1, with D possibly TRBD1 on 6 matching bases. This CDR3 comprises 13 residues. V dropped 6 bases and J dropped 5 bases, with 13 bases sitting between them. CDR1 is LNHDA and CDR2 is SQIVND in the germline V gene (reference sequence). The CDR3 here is CASSRAGDTEAFF. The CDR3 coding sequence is TGTGCCAGTAGCCGCGCAGGGGATACTGAAGCTTTCTTT.

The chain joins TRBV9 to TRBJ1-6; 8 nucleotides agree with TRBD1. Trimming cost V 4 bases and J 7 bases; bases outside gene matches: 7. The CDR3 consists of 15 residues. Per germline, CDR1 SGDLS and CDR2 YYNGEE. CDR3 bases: TGTGCCAGCAGCCCACAGGGGGGTAGGAATTCACCCCTCCACTTT. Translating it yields CASSPQGGRNSPLHF.

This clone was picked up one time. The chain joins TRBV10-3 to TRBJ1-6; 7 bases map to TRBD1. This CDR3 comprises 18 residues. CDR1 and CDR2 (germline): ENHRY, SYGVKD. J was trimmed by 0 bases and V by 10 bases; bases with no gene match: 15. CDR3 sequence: CATAPGTAGSSYNSPLHF. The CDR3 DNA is TGTGCCACCGCTCCCGGGACAGCAGGGAGCTCCTATAATTCACCCCTCCACTTT.

The CDR3 DNA sequence: TGTGCCTGGAGCCAGGGGGCCACCCTCTATGGCTACACCTTC. Its protein product is CAWSQGATLYGYTF. The chain employs TRBV30 and TRBJ1-2; 8 bases match TRBD1. The CDR3 totals 14 residues. In germline, CDR1 is GTSNPN, CDR2 SVGIG (reference sequence). J lost 4 bases, V lost 3 bases, and 7 bases had no gene match.

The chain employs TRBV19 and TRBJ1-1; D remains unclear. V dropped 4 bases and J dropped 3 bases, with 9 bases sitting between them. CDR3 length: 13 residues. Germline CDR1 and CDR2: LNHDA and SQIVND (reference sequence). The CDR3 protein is CASSRSGHTEAFF. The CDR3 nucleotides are TGTGCCAGTAGTAGATCGGGTCACACTGAAGCTTTCTTT.

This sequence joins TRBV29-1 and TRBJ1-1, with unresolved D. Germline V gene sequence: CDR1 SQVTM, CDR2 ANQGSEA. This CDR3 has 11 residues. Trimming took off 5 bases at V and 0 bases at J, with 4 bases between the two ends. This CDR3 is CSVLLNTEAFF. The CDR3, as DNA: TGCAGCGTTCTGTTGAACACTGAAGCTTTCTTT.

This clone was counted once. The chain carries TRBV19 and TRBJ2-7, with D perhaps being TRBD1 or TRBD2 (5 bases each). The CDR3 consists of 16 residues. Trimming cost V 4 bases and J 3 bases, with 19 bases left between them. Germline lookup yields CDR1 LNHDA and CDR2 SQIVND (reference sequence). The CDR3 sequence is CASSTQGPLSYYEQYF. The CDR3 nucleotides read TGTGCCAGTAGTACCCAGGGACCCCTAAGCTACTACGAGCAGTACTTC.